This entry lists 17 T cell receptor beta chains sequenced from one sample in a study of T cell responses to AZD1222 COVID-19 vaccine. Sequenced by immunoSEQ multiplex PCR; TCRdb stores in-frame clones only, minus some. Of about 120,000 clones listed, 86% are singletons. Sequencing was performed on peripheral blood, taken 28 days after the second AZD1222 dose. The origin of the receptors is an adult who received the AZD1222 COVID-19 vaccine.

This chain connects TRBV19 to TRBJ1-1, with D hard to call. With 4 bases removed from V and 0 bases from J, the gap between germline ends came to 9 bases. The CDR3 runs 14 residues. CDR1 LNHDA and CDR2 SQIVND come from the germline V gene (reference sequence). CDR3 coding DNA: TGTGCCAGTAGTAAGGGAACGGTGAACACTGAAGCTTTCTTT. Translated: CASSKGTVNTEAFF.

The sample holds a few counts of this clone. The chain employs TRBV30 and TRBJ1-2; tentatively, D is TRBD1 (6 bases). The CDR3 has 13 amino acids. The germline V and J ends were trimmed by 3 bases and 7 bases, with 15 bases remaining between them. In germline, CDR1 is GTSNPN, CDR2 SVGIG (reference sequence). The DNA for the CDR3 is TGTGCCTGGAGGCGGACAGAGAAAGTTGGCTACACCTTC. This codes for CAWRRTEKVGYTF.

The chain couples TRBV6-5 to TRBJ2-3, with 7 positions matching TRBD2. The CDR3 loop spans 15 amino acids. The J segment lost 2 bases and the V segment lost 4 bases, leaving 6 bases of the junction unmatched. Per germline, CDR1 MNHEY and CDR2 SVGAGI. The CDR3 loop reads CASSSRDYLTDTQYF. CDR3 in DNA: TGTGCCAGCAGTTCTCGGGACTACCTCACAGATACGCAGTATTTT.

The gene calls are TRBV12-3 or TRBV12-4 and TRBJ2-3; D not certain. The CDR3 covers 10 residues. Between the trimmed V and J ends, which lost 1 base and 8 bases, there was a span of 1 base. The CDR3 is CASSLGTQYF. CDR3 coding DNA: TGTGCCAGCAGTTTAGGTACGCAGTATTTT.

The chain links TRBV19 to TRBJ2-2; D is uncertain. Germline V gives CDR1 LNHDA, CDR2 SQIVND (reference sequence). The CDR3 sequence is 12 residues long. Trimming took off 6 bases at V and 4 bases at J, with 6 bases between the two ends. CDR3 nucleotide sequence: TGTGCCAGTAGCGTCGGCACCGGGGAGCTGTTTTTT. It codes for CASSVGTGELFF. Together with reference TRBV19 and TRBJ2-2, the CDR3 gives the full variable domain: DGGITQSPKYLFRKEGQNVTLSCEQNLNHDAMYWYRQDPGQGLRLIYYSQIVNDFQKGDIAEGYSVSREKKESFPLTVTSAQKNPTAFYLCASSVGTGELFFGEGSRLTVL.

The chain is built from TRBV6-5 and TRBJ1-5; D is unclear. Trimming pared 5 bases from V and 3 bases from J, leaving 8 bases between. This CDR3 region has 13 residues. Germline values: CDR1 MNHEY, CDR2 SVGAGI. The CDR3 region is CASSRTVNQPQHF. CDR3 coding DNA: TGTGCCAGCAGTCGGACGGTCAATCAGCCCCAGCATTTT.

V usage is TRBV27 and J usage is TRBJ2-2, with TRBD1 matching over 9 bases. Germline loops: CDR1 MNHEY, CDR2 SMNVEV (reference sequence). J lost 5 bases, V lost 4 bases, and 5 bases had no gene match. The length of the CDR3 is 15 residues. Here the CDR3 DNA reads TGTGCCAGCAGTTCGGGACAGGGATTTACCGGGGAGCTGTTTTTT. Translated: CASSSGQGFTGELFF.

In its sample, this clone was seen once. This chain connects TRBV18 to TRBJ2-7; 7 positions match TRBD1. V shed 4 bases and J 3 bases; nucleotides not matched to a gene: 6. CDR1 and CDR2 (germline): KGHSH, LQKENI. The CDR3 length is 14 residues. The CDR3 here is CASSLIGGFYEQYF. The DNA of the CDR3 is TGTGCCAGCTCACTTATAGGGGGCTTCTACGAGCAGTACTTC.

The chain carries TRBV7-3 and TRBJ2-5; D gene ambiguous. This CDR3 has 13 amino acids. V shed 5 bases and J shed 5 bases, with 12 bases lying between them. From germline, CDR1 is SGHTA and CDR2 FQGTGA. This CDR3 reads CASSEQILETQYF. The CDR3 region has the DNA TGTGCCAGCAGCGAACAGATTCTGGAGACCCAGTACTTC.

The chain joins TRBV6-6 to TRBJ1-4, with D unresolved. The CDR3 is 15 amino acids. Per germline, CDR1 MNHNY and CDR2 SVGAGI (reference sequence). With 5 bases removed from V and 7 bases from J, the gap between germline ends came to 17 bases. CDR3 coding DNA: TGTGCCAGCAGTCATGGGCCCACTGAGGGTGAAAAACTGTTTTTT. Translating gives CASSHGPTEGEKLFF.

The chain recombines TRBV5-1 with TRBJ2-2, with 9 nucleotides matching TRBD1. The length of the CDR3 is 15 residues. V trimming: 2 bases; J trimming: 6 bases; junction bases outside the gene matches: 5. CDR1 SGHRS and CDR2 YFSETQ come from the germline V gene. CDR3 loop: CASSFLQGAAGELFF. The CDR3 DNA reads as TGCGCCAGCAGCTTTTTACAGGGGGCCGCCGGGGAGCTGTTTTTT. The full variable domain, its missing parts supplied by reference TRBV5-1 and TRBJ2-2, is KAGVTQTPRYLIKTRGQQVTLSCSPISGHRSVSWYQQTPGQGLQFLFEYFSETQRNKGNFPGRFSGRQFSNSRSEMNVSTLELGDSALYLCASSFLQGAAGELFFGEGSRLTVL.

The rearrangement links TRBV25-1 to TRBJ2-7, with 7 bases fitting TRBD2. This CDR3 comprises 14 residues. Germline loops: CDR1 MGHDK, CDR2 SYGVNS. V lost 3 bases, J lost 7 bases, and 9 bases stayed unmatched. The CDR3 DNA reads TGTGCCAGCAGTGATCGGGGAGGGGCGGAAGAGCAGTACTTC. This gives the protein CASSDRGGAEEQYF.

The chain joins TRBV11-2 to TRBJ1-4, with D tentatively TRBD1 (6 bases). The CDR3 is 15 amino acids. Trimming left V 3 bases short and J 0 bases short, with 8 bases between. The germline V gene has CDR1 SGHAT and CDR2 FQNNGV. CDR3 sequence (DNA): TGTGCCAGCAGCTTGAGGGGGGCAACTAATGAAAAACTGTTTTTT. Protein: CASSLRGATNEKLFF. Supplemented by reference TRBV11-2 and TRBJ1-4, the full variable domain reads EAGVAQSPRYKIIEKRQSVAFWCNPISGHATLYWYQQILGQGPKLLIQFQNNGVVDDSQLPKDRFSAERLKGVDSTLKIQPAKLEDSAVYLCASSLRGATNEKLFFGSGTQLSVL.

The chain has TRBV12-3 or TRBV12-4 and TRBJ1-2; TRBD1 agrees at 9 bases. The CDR3 is 13 residues long. With 8 bases clipped from V and 4 bases from J, the junction kept 5 bases outside the gene matches. CDR3 residues: CASATGGGYGYTF. CDR3 bases: TGTGCCAGCGCTACAGGGGGCGGCTATGGCTACACCTTC.

The chain employs TRBV28 and TRBJ1-6; D is undetermined. The ends were cut back, 6 bases at V and 0 bases at J, with 9 bases in the middle. The germline V gene has CDR1 MDHEN and CDR2 SYDVKM. The CDR3 loop spans 15 amino acids. CDR3 sequence (DNA): TGTGCCAGCAGGGGAGGGAGCTCCTATAATTCACCCCTCCACTTT. Translating gives CASRGGSSYNSPLHF.

J is TRBJ1-6 and V is TRBV7-2; maybe TRBD1 (6 bases). The germline V gene encodes CDR1 SGHTA and CDR2 FQGNSA. This CDR3 contains 16 residues. The V end lost 6 bases, the J end lost 0 bases, and 12 bases lay between the germline ends. The CDR3 region is CASRKDRSSYNSPLHF. CDR3 DNA sequence: TGTGCCAGCAGGAAAGACAGGAGCTCCTATAATTCACCCCTCCACTTT.

The genes are TRBV19 and TRBJ2-1; 8 nucleotides match TRBD1. The CDR3 runs 14 residues. After removal of 6 bases from V and 2 bases from J, the junction contained 3 bases not matched to a gene. Germline lookup yields CDR1 LNHDA and CDR2 SQIVND (reference sequence). Here the CDR3 reads CASSRGRTYNEQFF. In DNA, the CDR3 is TGTGCCAGTAGCAGGGGGCGTACCTACAATGAGCAGTTCTTC. Full variable domain (outside the CDR3, taken from reference TRBV19 and TRBJ2-1): DGGITQSPKYLFRKEGQNVTLSCEQNLNHDAMYWYRQDPGQGLRLIYYSQIVNDFQKGDIAEGYSVSREKKESFPLTVTSAQKNPTAFYLCASSRGRTYNEQFFGPGTRLTVL.